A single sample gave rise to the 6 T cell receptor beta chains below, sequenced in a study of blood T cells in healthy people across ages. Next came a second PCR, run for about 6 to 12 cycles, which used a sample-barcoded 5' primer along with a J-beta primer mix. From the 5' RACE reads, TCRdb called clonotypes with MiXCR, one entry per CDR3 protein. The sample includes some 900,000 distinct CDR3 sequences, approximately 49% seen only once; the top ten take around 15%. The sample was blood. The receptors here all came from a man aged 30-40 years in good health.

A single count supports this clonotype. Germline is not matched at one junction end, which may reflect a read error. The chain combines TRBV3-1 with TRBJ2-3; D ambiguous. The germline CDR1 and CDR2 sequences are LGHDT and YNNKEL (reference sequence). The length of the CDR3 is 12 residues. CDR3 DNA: TGTGCCTGCAGCCAAGATCGACGAAGTCCGTATTTT. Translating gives CACSQDRRSPYF.

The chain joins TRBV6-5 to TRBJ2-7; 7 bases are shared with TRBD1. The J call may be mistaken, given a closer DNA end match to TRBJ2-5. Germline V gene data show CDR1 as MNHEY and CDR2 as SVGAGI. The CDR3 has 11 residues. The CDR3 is CASRRQGTQYF. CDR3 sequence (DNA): TGTGCCAGCAGAAGACAGGGGACCCAGTACTTC.

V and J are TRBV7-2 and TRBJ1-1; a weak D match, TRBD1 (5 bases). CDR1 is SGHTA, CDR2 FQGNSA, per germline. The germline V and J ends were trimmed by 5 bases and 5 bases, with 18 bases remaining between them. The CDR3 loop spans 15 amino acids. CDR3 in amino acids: CASSQSGISFTEAFF. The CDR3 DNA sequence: TGTGCCAGCAGCCAATCAGGGATCTCCTTTACTGAAGCTTTCTTT.

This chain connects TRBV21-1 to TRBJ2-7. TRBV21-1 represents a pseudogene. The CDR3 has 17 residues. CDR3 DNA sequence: TGTGCCAGCAGCAAAGCACCCTATTGTGGCGGTTCCTACGAGCAGTACTTC. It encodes CASSKAPYCGGSYEQYF.

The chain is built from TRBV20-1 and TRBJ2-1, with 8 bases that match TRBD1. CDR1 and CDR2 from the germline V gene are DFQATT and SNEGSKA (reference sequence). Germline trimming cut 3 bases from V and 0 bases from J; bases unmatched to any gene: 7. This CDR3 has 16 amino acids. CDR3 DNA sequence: TGCAGTGCTAGCGACAGGGGCCTTAGCTCCTACAATGAGCAGTTCTTC. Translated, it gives CSASDRGLSSYNEQFF.

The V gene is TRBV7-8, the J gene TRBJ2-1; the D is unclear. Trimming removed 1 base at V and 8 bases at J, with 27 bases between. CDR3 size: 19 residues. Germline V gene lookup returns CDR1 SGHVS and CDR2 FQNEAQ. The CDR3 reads CASSLGSAVPVLEVHEQFF. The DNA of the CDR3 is TGTGCCAGCAGCTTAGGGTCAGCCGTACCCGTTTTAGAGGTACATGAGCAGTTCTTC.